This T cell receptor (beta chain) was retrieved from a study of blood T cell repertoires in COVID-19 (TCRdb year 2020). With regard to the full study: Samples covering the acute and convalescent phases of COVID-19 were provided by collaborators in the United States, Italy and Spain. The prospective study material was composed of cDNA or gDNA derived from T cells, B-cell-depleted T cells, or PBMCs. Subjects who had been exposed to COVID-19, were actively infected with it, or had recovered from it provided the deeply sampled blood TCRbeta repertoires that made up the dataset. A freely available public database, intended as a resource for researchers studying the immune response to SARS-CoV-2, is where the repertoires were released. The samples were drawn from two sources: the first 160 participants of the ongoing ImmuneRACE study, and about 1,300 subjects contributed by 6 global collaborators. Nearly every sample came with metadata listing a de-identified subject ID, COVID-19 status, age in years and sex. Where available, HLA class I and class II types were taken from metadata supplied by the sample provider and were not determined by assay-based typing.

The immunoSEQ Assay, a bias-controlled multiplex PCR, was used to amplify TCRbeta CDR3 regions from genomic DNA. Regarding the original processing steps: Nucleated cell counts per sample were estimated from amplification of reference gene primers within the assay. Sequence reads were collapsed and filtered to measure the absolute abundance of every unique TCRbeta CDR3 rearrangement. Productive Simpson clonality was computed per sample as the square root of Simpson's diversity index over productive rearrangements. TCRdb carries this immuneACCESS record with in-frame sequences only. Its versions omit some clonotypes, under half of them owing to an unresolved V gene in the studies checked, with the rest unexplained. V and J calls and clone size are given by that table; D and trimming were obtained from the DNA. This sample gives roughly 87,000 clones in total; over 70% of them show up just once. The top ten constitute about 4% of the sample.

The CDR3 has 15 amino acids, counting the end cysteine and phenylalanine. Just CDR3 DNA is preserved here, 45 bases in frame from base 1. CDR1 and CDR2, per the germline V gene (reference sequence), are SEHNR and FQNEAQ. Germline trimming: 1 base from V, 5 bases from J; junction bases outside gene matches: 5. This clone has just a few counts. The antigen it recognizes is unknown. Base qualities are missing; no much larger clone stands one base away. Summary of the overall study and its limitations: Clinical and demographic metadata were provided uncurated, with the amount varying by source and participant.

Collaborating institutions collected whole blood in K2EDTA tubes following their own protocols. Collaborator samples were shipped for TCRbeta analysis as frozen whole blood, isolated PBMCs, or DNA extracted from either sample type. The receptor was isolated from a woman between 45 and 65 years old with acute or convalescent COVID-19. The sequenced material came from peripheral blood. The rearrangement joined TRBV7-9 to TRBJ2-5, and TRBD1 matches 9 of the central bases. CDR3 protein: CASSLGQGGEETQYF. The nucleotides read TGTGCCAGCAGCTTAGGACAGGGGGGTGAGGAGACCCAGTACTTC.